Below are 26 T cell receptor beta chains sequenced from a single sample in a study of T-cell memory formation after mild COVID-19. TCRdb processed the 5' RACE reads anew with MiXCR; each CDR3 protein has one entry. In the table there are 400,000 to 500,000 distinct CDR3 sequences, 20% to 25% of which are singletons. The sample was PBMCs or a T cell subset sorted from them (not recorded which). The receptor source for this set is an adult woman who had mild COVID-19 (a few samples of this study predate the infection). Cell type and time point are not known.

The rearrangement joins TRBV14 to TRBJ1-4, with D tentatively TRBD1 (5 bases). V dropped 0 bases and J dropped 3 bases, with 17 bases sitting between them. The germline V gene encodes CDR1 SGHDN and CDR2 FVKESK. CDR3 size: 18 residues. CDR3 residues: CASSQDALGRTPNEKLFF. Here the CDR3 DNA reads TGTGCCAGCAGCCAAGACGCTCTGGGGAGGACACCTAATGAAAAACTGTTTTTT.

The chain links TRBV5-1 to TRBJ1-3, with 11 bases identical to TRBD1. The CDR3 totals 15 residues. J was trimmed by 5 bases and V by 4 bases; bases with no gene match: 5. Germline V CDR1 and CDR2: SGHRS, YFSETQ. The CDR3 loop reads CASSPRDRGRNTIYF. The CDR3, as DNA: TGCGCCAGCAGCCCCCGGGACAGGGGGAGAAACACCATATATTTT.

This chain links TRBV7-2 with TRBJ2-1, with TRBD2 matching 7 bases. J lost 8 bases, V lost 5 bases, and 9 bases had no gene match. CDR3 length: 14 residues. From germline, CDR1 is SGHTA and CDR2 FQGNSA. This chain's CDR3 is CASSPRTRGDEQFF. DNA for the CDR3: TGTGCCAGCAGCCCCCGGACTAGAGGCGATGAGCAGTTCTTC.

This sequence joins TRBV10-3 and TRBJ2-1; TRBD1 aligns across 8 bases. Looked up from germline, CDR1 is ENHRY and CDR2 is SYGVKD. V trimming: 2 bases; J trimming: 5 bases; junction bases outside the gene matches: 14. CDR3 length equals 18 residues. The chain's CDR3 is CAISEPLRTGLAHNEQFF. The CDR3 DNA reads TGTGCCATCAGTGAGCCTTTAAGGACAGGGTTGGCCCACAATGAGCAGTTCTTC.

This clonotype turned up a few times. The genes are TRBV12-3 or TRBV12-4 and TRBJ2-1, with D unclear. The CDR3 extends over 13 amino acids. The V gene lost 3 bases and the J gene lost 6 bases, with 9 bases spanning the gap. In DNA form, the CDR3 reads TGTGCCAGCAGTTTCTTGGCCGGCAATGAGCAGTTCTTC. Protein: CASSFLAGNEQFF.

This rearrangement joins TRBV7-9 to TRBJ1-1; 7 nucleotides agree with TRBD1. Germline CDR1 and CDR2: SEHNR and FQNEAQ (reference sequence). The CDR3 sequence is 15 residues long. The V segment lost 10 bases and the J segment 3 bases; nucleotides outside the gene matches: 14. The CDR3 spells CATGIRGYRDTEAFF. As DNA, the CDR3 is TGTGCCACCGGGATCAGGGGGTATAGGGACACTGAAGCTTTCTTT.

As DNA, the CDR3 is TGTGCCAGCAGCTTAGGGGACAGGCGCTACTTC. Protein: CASSLGDRRYF. The chain joins TRBV7-6 to TRBJ2-7, with 8 bases identical to TRBD1. V gave up 1 base and J gave up 13 bases; unmatched junction bases: 3. Looked up from germline, CDR1 is SGHVS and CDR2 is FNYEAQ. CDR3 length: 11 residues.

This clonotype was recorded a few times. The rearrangement joins TRBV4-3 to TRBJ2-2; D tentatively fits TRBD1 or TRBD2 (5 bases each). Germline lookup yields CDR1 LGHNA and CDR2 YSLEER. V lost 8 bases and J 4 bases, leaving 14 bases between the germline ends. The CDR3 is 14 residues long. The CDR3 is CASASGQGTGELFF. CDR3 nucleotide sequence: TGCGCCAGCGCCTCGGGGCAGGGCACCGGGGAGCTGTTTTTT.

The V call is TRBV20-1, the J call TRBJ2-2; the match to TRBD1 covers 12 bases. Germline-derived CDR1 and CDR2 are DFQATT and SNEGSKA (reference sequence). V shed 6 bases, J shed 6 bases, and the junction held 8 bases outside the gene matches. This CDR3 region has 15 residues. CDR3 DNA: TGCAGTGCGAAATACGGGACAGGGGGCCCCGGGGAGCTGTTTTTT. This codes for CSAKYGTGGPGELFF.

The rearrangement joins TRBV27 to TRBJ2-7; 7 nucleotides line up with TRBD1. Germline assignment: CDR1 MNHEY and CDR2 SMNVEV (reference sequence). This CDR3 is 15 amino acids long. V dropped 5 bases and J dropped 0; count of bases not matched to a gene: 7. CDR3 nucleotide sequence: TGTGCCAGCAGTGCCACAGGGGCCAGCTCCTACGAGCAGTACTTC. This translates into CASSATGASSYEQYF.

This clonotype was seen a handful of times. This sequence joins TRBV15 and TRBJ2-7; D uncertain. V was trimmed by 0 bases and J by 5 bases, leaving 20 bases between them. This CDR3 comprises 17 residues. The germline CDR1 and CDR2 sequences are LNHNV and YYDKDF (reference sequence). The CDR3 nucleotides read TGTGCCACCAGCAGAGATTCGTGGCAGCGCTCGGGCCACGAGCAGTACTTC. Amino acids: CATSRDSWQRSGHEQYF.

This clonotype has just a few counts. The V call is TRBV24-1, the J call TRBJ2-7; D is perhaps TRBD2 (6 bases). This CDR3 has 14 residues. Trimming removed 4 bases from V and 4 bases from J, with 13 bases in between. Germline CDR1 is KGHDR and CDR2 is SFDVKD. CDR3 sequence (DNA): TGTGCCACCAGTGACCCCGGGAGCAGTTACGAGCAGTACTTC. Its protein is CATSDPGSSYEQYF.

The CDR3 protein is CSGTGTGLGEQFF. The CDR3 DNA is TGCAGCGGTACCGGGACAGGATTAGGTGAGCAGTTCTTC. J is TRBJ2-1 and V is TRBV29-1; 8 bases fit TRBD1. The CDR3 extends over 13 amino acids. The V segment lost 7 bases and the J segment 9 bases; nucleotides outside the gene matches: 11. Per germline, CDR1 SQVTM and CDR2 ANQGSEA.

The chain joins TRBV6-5 to TRBJ1-4; 7 bases map to TRBD1. The CDR3 has 13 residues. After removal of 8 bases from V and 13 bases from J, the junction contained 13 bases not matched to a gene. Germline lookup yields CDR1 MNHEY and CDR2 SVGAGI. The CDR3 nucleotides are TGTGCCAGCGGACTTTCCACAGGGGATCGACTGTTTTTT. Translation gives CASGLSTGDRLFF.

This clonotype showed up just a few times. The genes are TRBV4-2 and TRBJ2-7; D possibly uses TRBD1 or TRBD2 (5 bases each). The CDR3 is made up of 14 amino acids. The V end lost 1 base, the J end lost 4 bases, and 11 bases lay between the germline ends. From germline, CDR1 is LGHNA and CDR2 YNFKEQ. The CDR3 sequence: CASSQVGTGYEQYF. The CDR3 bases are TGTGCCAGCAGCCAAGTGGGGACGGGATACGAGCAGTACTTC.

This chain links TRBV20-1 with TRBJ2-2, with D perhaps TRBD2 (6 bases). Between the trimmed V and J ends, which lost 0 bases and 4 bases, there was a span of 12 bases. The CDR3 runs 15 residues. Germline V CDR1 and CDR2: DFQATT, SNEGSKA (reference sequence). The CDR3 is CSAREGGISTGELFF. CDR3 nucleotide sequence: TGCAGTGCTAGAGAAGGCGGGATTTCCACCGGGGAGCTGTTTTTT.

This clonotype came up many times. V is TRBV25-1 and J is TRBJ2-7, with TRBD1 matching 7 bases. The V gene end was trimmed by 4 bases and the J gene end by 6 bases; junction bases not matched to a gene: 12. This CDR3 has 15 amino acids. CDR1 MGHDK and CDR2 SYGVNS come from the germline V gene. The DNA of the CDR3 is TGTGCCAGCAGTGTCCTGTCAGACAGGGCATCCGAGCAGTACTTC. Translation gives CASSVLSDRASEQYF.

The chain joins TRBV7-4 to TRBJ1-5; D is ambiguous. The CDR3 loop spans 13 amino acids. Germline CDR1 and CDR2: SGHVT and SQSDAQ. Trimming shortened V by 1 base and J by 8 bases, and 9 bases separated the two germline ends. The CDR3 sequence is CASSLGSWEPQHF. CDR3 in DNA: TGTGCCAGCAGCTTAGGATCCTGGGAGCCCCAGCATTTT.

V and J are TRBV6-6 and TRBJ1-4, with a possible D match to TRBD1 (5 bases). Germline V gene data show CDR1 as MNHNY and CDR2 as SVGAGI (reference sequence). With 6 bases removed from V and 2 bases from J, the gap between germline ends came to 10 bases. CDR3 length: 14 amino acids. The CDR3: CASSPRVTNEKLFF. The CDR3 DNA follows: TGTGCCAGCAGCCCCAGGGTGACTAATGAAAAACTGTTTTTT.

There are a few counts of this clonotype. V and J are TRBV12-3 or TRBV12-4 and TRBJ1-1, with D unclear. The CDR3 length is 14 residues. V lost 6 bases to trimming and J lost 1 base, with 12 bases between them. The CDR3 DNA reads TGTGCCAGCAGACCCTCGGGATGGAACACTGAAGCTTTCTTT. Encoded protein: CASRPSGWNTEAFF.

The chain combines TRBV12-3 or TRBV12-4 with TRBJ1-1; weak D call: TRBD1 (5 bases). Trimming cost V 2 bases and J 1 base, with 11 bases left between them. The CDR3 has 15 amino acids. Here the CDR3 reads CASSLQGGGNTEAFF. The CDR3 DNA reads TGTGCCAGCAGTTTACAGGGCGGTGGGAACACTGAAGCTTTCTTT.

The CDR3 sequence: CASSPWGDASTDTQYF. The CDR3, as DNA: TGCGCCAGCAGCCCGTGGGGGGACGCTAGCACAGATACGCAGTATTTT. The chain is built from TRBV5-1 and TRBJ2-3; D perhaps matches TRBD2 (6 bases). The germline V gene encodes CDR1 SGHRS and CDR2 YFSETQ. V shed 4 bases and J shed 0 bases, with 15 bases lying between them. CDR3 length: 16 residues.

The sample holds many counts of this clonotype. The gene calls are TRBV5-5 and TRBJ1-5; no clear D gene. The CDR3 totals 14 residues. V lost 1 base and J 1 base, leaving 6 bases between the germline ends. CDR1 SGHKS and CDR2 YYEKEE come from the germline V gene (reference sequence). The CDR3 is CASSLLGSNQPQHF. The DNA of the CDR3 is TGTGCCAGCAGCTTGCTGGGAAGCAATCAGCCCCAGCATTTT.

This chain joins TRBV2 and TRBJ2-7; 11 nucleotides line up with TRBD1. V lost 6 bases to trimming and J lost 2 bases; unmatched junction nucleotides: 3. Germline CDR1 and CDR2: SNHLY and FYNNEI. The CDR3 extends over 14 amino acids. CDR3 in DNA: TGTGCCAGCAGGCCGGGACAGGGGGCCTACGAGCAGTACTTC. Protein product: CASRPGQGAYEQYF.

The chain employs TRBV24-1 and TRBJ2-3, with D possibly matching TRBD2 (7 bases). Trimming removed 4 bases from V and 4 bases from J, with 20 bases in between. Germline lookup yields CDR1 KGHDR and CDR2 SFDVKD. CDR3 size: 17 residues. The CDR3 loop reads CATSDSIGGGNADTQYF. The CDR3 nucleotides read TGTGCCACCAGTGACTCCATAGGGGGAGGGAATGCAGATACGCAGTATTTT.

V usage is TRBV27 and J usage is TRBJ2-7, with D perhaps given as TRBD1 or TRBD2 (6 bases each). Looked up from germline, CDR1 is MNHEY and CDR2 is SMNVEV (reference sequence). The V end lost 6 bases, the J end lost 2 bases, and 14 bases lay between the germline ends. This CDR3 is 14 amino acids long. CDR3 region: CASSHGGGTYEQYF. The CDR3, as DNA: TGTGCCAGCAGCCACGGGGGCGGGACCTACGAGCAGTACTTC.